This paragraph covers one T cell receptor beta chain sequence. Its target is not known. The method was immunoSEQ multiplex PCR; TCRdb's version includes in-frame clones alone and lacks a portion of them. The sample lists under 300,000 clones, 70% occurring once. The source of the sample is a study of cytotoxic CD8 clonotypes in ibrutinib-treated CLL. Study-level information: Across the patients, roughly 10 were relapsed/refractory, about 15 treatment-naive and fewer than 18 IGHV unmutated. Overall study results and limits: A rise in clonality was seen at ibrutinib response, and a fall back toward baseline was seen at progression. Baseline clonality exceeded age-matched healthy donors and tracked circulating CD8+ T-cell counts.

Germline CDR1 and CDR2: SEHNR and FQNEAQ (reference sequence). This CDR3 region has 14 residues. J lost 10 bases, V lost 2 bases, and 5 bases had no gene match. Sequences were derived from PBMCs, sampled after 24 months of ibrutinib treatment. The receptor was derived from a human donor with chronic lymphocytic leukemia. The V call is TRBV7-9, the J call TRBJ2-1, with TRBD2 matching 10 bases. The DNA for the CDR3 is TGTGCCAGCAGCTTAAAGCGGGAGGGCTGGGAGCAGTTCTTC. It specifies CASSLKREGWEQFF.